This TCR beta chain originates from a study of blood T cell repertoires in COVID-19. Background on the study: The United States, Italy and Spain supplied acute and convalescent COVID-19 samples.

Between the trimmed V and J ends, which lost 4 bases and 0 bases, there was a span of 17 bases. CDR1 is SGHRS, CDR2 YFSETQ, per germline. The CDR3 sequence is 16 residues long. The protocol was immunoSEQ multiplex PCR, while the TCRdb copy is restricted to in-frame clones and leaves out a portion. The profile shows approximately 440,000 clones, about nine tenths of them singletons. The age range of participants was 18 to 89 years, with residence in some 25 US areas. The sequence was obtained from a woman in her late teens or twenties who had recovered from COVID-19. The sample comprised PBMCs or T cells enriched from blood (not recorded which). The V call is TRBV5-1, the J call TRBJ2-7; tentative D call: TRBD1 (6 bases). The CDR3 sequence is CASSPNRDTSSYEQYF. DNA for the CDR3: TGCGCCAGCAGCCCCAACCGGGACACGAGCTCCTACGAGCAGTACTTC.